This T cell receptor beta chain was captured in a study of T cell changes during pregnancy in multiple sclerosis. CDR1 and CDR2 from the germline V gene are GTSNPN and SVGIG (reference sequence). V was shortened by 2 bases and J by 1 base, with 11 bases between the two germline ends. The CDR3 has 14 residues. This clone was seen a few times. The repertoire was sequenced with immunoSEQ multiplex PCR; TCRdb's copy has only in-frame clones and lacks some. The data show approximately 58,000 clones, with about 92% seen just once and roughly 2.5% held by the top ten. The chain employs TRBV30 and TRBJ1-1; possible D gene TRBD1, 6 bases. The input for sequencing was peripheral blood, taken in the second trimester of pregnancy. This TCR was sampled from a female donor in good health, enrolled as a control in a pregnancy study. The CDR3 region is CAWSRGQSNTEAFF. The CDR3 DNA reads TGTGCCTGGAGTAGAGGACAGTCGAACACTGAAGCTTTCTTT.